The clone carrying this T cell receptor beta chain has more than one count but fewer than ten. Its cognate antigen is unknown. In the original processing: It was from CDR3 differences across clinicopathological groups that a distant-metastasis classifier for papillary thyroid cancer was built. TCRdb called clones again from the PCR reads with MiXCR. The V and J calls and clone size are TCRdb's, not the authors'. Found here are about 17,000 clones, around 30% of them singletons; the top ten hold 15% to 17%. Patients were all untreated before their thyroid surgery. The ends were cut back, 0 bases at V and 1 base at J, with 16 bases in the middle. This CDR3 region has 18 residues. Germline V gene sequence: CDR1 MNHEY, CDR2 SVGAGI. This specimen belongs to a study of metastatic and nonmetastatic thyroid tumors. General observations from the study: The study reportedly found significantly higher TCR beta diversity in malignant thyroid tumors than benign nodules, in blood and tumor.

V and J are TRBV6-5 and TRBJ2-1, with D maybe TRBD2 (6 bases). The sequence came from a female donor with papillary thyroid cancer or a benign thyroid nodule (not recorded which). Some clones in this sample may be carry-over from other donors' samples. Material for sequencing was tumor tissue. CDR3 nucleotide sequence: TGTGCCAGCAGTTACTCTAGCTGGAGGGCCCGGTCCTACAATGAGCAGTTCTTC. Its protein is CASSYSSWRARSYNEQFF.